Below are 5 T cell receptor beta chains sequenced from a single sample in a study of regulatory T cells in long-lasting Graves disease. The time point denotes: newly diagnosed GD, antithyroid drugs for less than 3 months. The TCR library used RNA extracted from PBMCs. Construction of TCR beta libraries relied on iRepertoire HTBI primers and on Arm-PCR targeting CDR3 regions. TCRdb redid the calling of the multiplex PCR reads with MiXCR, one entry per CDR3 protein. The sample yields a few hundred thousand distinct CDR3 sequences, 15% seen once. The sample was also reused in another study, on T cells in Graves' hyperthyroidism and ophthalmopathy.

The sequencing used peripheral blood mononuclear cells (PBMCs), collected at new diagnosis, from a patient treated with antithyroid drugs. The receptors here all came from a woman aged 40 to 50 with Graves disease.

This clonotype was counted at least ten times. The chain carries TRBV15 and TRBJ2-2; D assignment may be TRBD1 or TRBD2 (5 bases each). The CDR3 loop spans 14 amino acids. The germline CDR1 and CDR2 sequences are LNHNV and YYDKDF (reference sequence). V was cut by 2 bases and J by 4 bases, with 8 bases left in between. The CDR3 DNA sequence: TGTGCCACCAGCAGACCGGGGACCACCGGGGAGCTGTTTTTT. Translated, it gives CATSRPGTTGELFF.

The rearrangement joins TRBV28 to TRBJ1-3; D uncertain. There are 14 residues in the CDR3. Trimming stripped 6 bases from V and 0 bases from J, with 9 bases between. CDR1 MDHEN and CDR2 SYDVKM come from the germline V gene. CDR3 sequence reads: CASSRSSSGNTIYF. CDR3 nucleotides: TGTGCCAGCAGCCGCTCGAGCTCTGGAAACACCATATATTTT.

The J gene is TRBJ2-3, the V gene TRBV7-2; TRBD2 agrees at 8 bases. Trimming took 4 bases from V and 4 from J; bases not matched to a gene: 4. Germline V gene data show CDR1 as SGHTA and CDR2 as FQGNSA. The CDR3 runs to 14 residues. The CDR3 coding sequence is TGTGCCAGCAGCTACGCGGGGGGCCCAGATACGCAGTATTTT. Amino acid sequence: CASSYAGGPDTQYF.

This clonotype appeared many times. V and J are TRBV15 and TRBJ1-1, with TRBD1 matching 9 bases. The V segment lost 5 bases and the J segment 2 bases; nucleotides outside the gene matches: 9. The CDR3 contains 16 residues. Per germline, CDR1 LNHNV and CDR2 YYDKDF (reference sequence). CDR3 residues: CATSGPGQGINTEAFF. The CDR3 DNA follows: TGTGCCACCAGCGGCCCGGGACAGGGCATTAACACTGAAGCTTTCTTT.

This sequence joins TRBV29-1 and TRBJ1-2; D might be TRBD1 (5 bases). The CDR3 totals 12 residues. V shed 8 bases and J shed 6 bases, with 16 bases lying between them. The germline CDR1 and CDR2 sequences are SQVTM and ANQGSEA. The chain's CDR3 is CSSWDGKDGYTF. CDR3 DNA: TGCAGCTCGTGGGACGGAAAAGATGGCTACACCTTC.